The entry that follows covers one TCR beta chain sequence. These data are taken from a study of control samples from healthy donors and cancer patients. Profiling relied on immunoSEQ multiplex PCR, and the TCRdb table lists in-frame clones only, not all of them. Of nearly 55,000 clones in the sample, around 95% were seen once. The V and J ends lost 0 bases and 2 bases respectively, with 9 bases between them. The CDR3 spans 15 residues. Germline V gene lookup returns CDR1 LGHDT and CDR2 YNNKEL (reference sequence). The material sequenced was blood. This chain joins TRBV3-1 (or the pseudogene TRBV3-2) and TRBJ2-3, with D perhaps TRBD1 (5 bases). This sequence originates from a woman in her 30s in good health. CDR3 region: CASSQDVGATDTQYF. DNA of the CDR3: TGTGCCAGCAGCCAAGATGTTGGGGCCACAGATACGCAGTATTTT.